Detailed here is one T cell receptor beta chain. Germline CDR1 is WNHNN and CDR2 is SYGVQD (reference sequence). Trimming removed 5 bases from V and 8 bases from J; junction bases left unmatched: 8. This CDR3 spans 14 amino acids. The record originates from a study of blood T cell repertoires in COVID-19. Study-wide background: Donors in the United States, Italy and Spain gave samples during acute or convalescent COVID-19. T cells, B-cell-depleted T cells, or PBMCs provided the cDNA or gDNA that served as material.

Original methodology: Amplified reference gene primers provided the basis for estimating nucleated cell counts. Profiled with immunoSEQ multiplex PCR; TCRdb holds only in-frame clones, not every one. V and J calls and clone size are copied from that table; D and trimming were computed from the DNA. The profile covers under 350,000 clones, with roughly 85% appearing a single time and roughly 4% taken by the ten largest. The sequencing input was PBMCs or T cells enriched from blood (not recorded which). The chain links TRBV10-1 to TRBJ1-2, with 10 bases lining up with TRBD1. This receptor was taken from a woman in her forties with acute COVID-19. CDR3 nucleotide sequence: TGCGCCAGCAGTTGGGACAGGGGCGCTGGGGGCTACACCTTC. Translated: CASSWDRGAGGYTF.